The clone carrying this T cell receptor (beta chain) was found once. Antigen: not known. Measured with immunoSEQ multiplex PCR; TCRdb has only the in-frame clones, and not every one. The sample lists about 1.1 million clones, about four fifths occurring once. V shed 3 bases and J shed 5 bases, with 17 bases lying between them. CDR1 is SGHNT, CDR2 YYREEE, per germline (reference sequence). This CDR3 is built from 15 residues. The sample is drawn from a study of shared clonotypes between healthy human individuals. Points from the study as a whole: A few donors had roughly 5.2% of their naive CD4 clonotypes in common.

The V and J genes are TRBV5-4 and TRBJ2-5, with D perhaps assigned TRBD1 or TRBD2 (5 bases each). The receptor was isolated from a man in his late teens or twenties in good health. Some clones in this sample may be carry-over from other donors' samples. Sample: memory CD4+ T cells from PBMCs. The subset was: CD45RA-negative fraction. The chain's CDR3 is CASSWVPGPGETQYF. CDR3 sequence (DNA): TGTGCCAGCAGCTGGGTGCCGGGACCCGGGGAGACCCAGTACTTC.